This T cell receptor beta chain is from a study of Graves' ophthalmopathy and Graves' hyperthyroidism. Study-level information: Prior to any treatment, peripheral blood was collected at the time of initial diagnosis. Study outcomes and limitations: Ophthalmopathy progression was predicted by the model at about 70% sensitivity and 72% to 80% specificity. Distinction of ophthalmopathy from stable hyperthyroidism by a 13-signature model reached approximately 88% sensitivity and approximately 81% specificity. Most expanded thyroid clonotypes above 0.001 frequency also appeared in blood.

Worth noting for this clonotype: Its antigen is currently unknown.

V was clipped by 3 bases and J by 6 bases, with 14 bases between them. Germline loops: CDR1 MDHEN, CDR2 SYDVKM. The CDR3 has 14 residues. TCR beta CDR3 regions were amplified from RNA transcripts. Following a first-round RT-PCR that used HTBI primers, a second-round multiplex PCR was carried out. Each CDR3 protein gets one entry after TCRdb re-called the multiplex PCR reads with MiXCR. The sample includes 680,000 or so distinct CDR3 sequences, approximately 22% of them seen just once. The chain uses TRBV28 and TRBJ1-1; D is unresolved. The material sequenced was peripheral blood. The origin of this receptor is a woman under 30 with stable Graves' hyperthyroidism. Some clones in this sample may be carry-over from other donors' samples. CDR3 in DNA: TGTGCCAGCAGTTTTTGGGGTCGGAATGCTGAAGCTTTCTTT. Residues: CASSFWGRNAEAFF.